The rows below give T cell receptor beta chains drawn from one sample of a study of breast tumors, draining lymph nodes, adjacent tissues. TCRdb reprocessed the multiplex PCR reads via MiXCR and lists one record per CDR3 protein. Found here are approximately 210,000 distinct CDR3 sequences, about 34% of them singletons; the top ten hold just over 1.4%. Sequenced input: axillary lymph node tissue. Receptor source: a female donor with breast cancer. Some clones in this sample may be carry-over from other donors' samples. Each CDR3 is given with its conserved first and last residue. A D gene is named only where the DNA matches it firmly. A row's size may be missing; if present it is once, few, many or a size class.

clone_size d_call j_call v_call cdr3_aa cdr3_nt
NA NA TRBJ1-6 TRBV12-3/TRBV12-4 CASSLAQGLNSPLHF TGTGCCAGCAGTTTAGCCCAGGGGCTAAATTCACCCCTCCACTTT
many TRBD2 TRBJ2-5 TRBV11-2 CASSTMPGLAGGAETQYF TGTGCCAGCAGCACCATGCCGGGACTAGCGGGAGGTGCGGAGACCCAGTACTTC
NA TRBD2 TRBJ2-2 TRBV18 CASSPWTRPGTSGSTGELFF TGTGCCAGCTCACCCTGGACACGGCCAGGGACTAGCGGGAGCACTGGGGAGCTGTTTTTT
NA TRBD2 TRBJ2-6 TRBV20-1 CSARVSGGPGANVLTF TGCAGTGCTAGAGTTAGCGGGGGTCCAGGGGCCAACGTCCTGACTTTC
many TRBD1 TRBJ1-2 TRBV3-1 CASSRPGQGVYGYTF TGTGCCAGCAGCCGACCGGGACAGGGAGTTTATGGCTACACCTTC
many NA TRBJ2-2 TRBV7-3 CASSPIGAGELFF TGTGCCAGCAGCCCCATAGGGGCCGGGGAGCTGTTTTTT
many TRBD1 TRBJ1-5 TRBV19 CASSILRQGDSNQPQHF TGTGCCAGTAGTATTCTGAGACAGGGGGATAGCAATCAGCCCCAGCATTTT
many NA TRBJ1-3 TRBV7-2 CASSLGGHVVGTIYF TGTGCCAGCAGCTTAGGAGGGCATGTGGTGGGCACCATATATTTT
many NA TRBJ1-5 TRBV19 CASSGSGNQPQHF TGTGCCAGTAGTGGATCAGGGAATCAGCCCCAACATTTT
NA NA TRBJ2-5 TRBV7-2 CASSLEEGVVTQYF TGTGCCAGCAGCTTAGAGGAAGGGGTGGTGACCCAGTACTTC
many TRBD1 TRBJ2-4 TRBV29-1 CSVDGTGANIQYF TGCAGCGTTGACGGGACAGGGGCGAACATTCAGTACTTC
once NA TRBJ2-2 TRBV20-1 CSAKKGELFF TGCAGTGCCAAGAAGGGGGAGCTGTTTTTT
NA TRBD1 TRBJ2-5 TRBV2 CASIEGGGDQETQYF TGTGCCAGCATCGAAGGGGGCGGCGACCAAGAGACCCAGTACTTC
NA TRBD1 TRBJ1-4 TRBV7-3 CPSGLRGRNEKLFF TGTCCCAGCGGCTTAAGGGGGCGCAATGAAAAACTGTTTTTT
many NA TRBJ2-1 TRBV24-1 CATQHRSYNEQFF TGTGCCACCCAACATCGATCCTACAATGAGCAGTTCTTC
many NA TRBJ2-5 TRBV20-1 CSAMGHSYQETQYF TGCAGTGCCATGGGACACTCGTACCAAGAGACCCAGTACTTC
NA TRBD2 TRBJ2-1 TRBV20-1 CSARWTSGKATYNGQFF TGCAGTGCTAGATGGACTAGCGGGAAGGCCACCTACAATGGGCAGTTCTTC
few NA TRBJ2-1 TRBV18 CASSRDPNNEQFF TGTGCCAGCTCACGGGACCCGAACAATGAGCAGTTCTTC
many NA TRBJ2-3 TRBV7-2 CASSLGFRTDTQYF TGTGCCAGCAGCTTAGGCTTTCGCACAGATACGCAGTATTTT
many NA TRBJ2-3 TRBV29-1 CSVLGVLASTDTQYF TGCAGCGTTCTAGGGGTTTTAGCTAGCACAGATACGCAGTATTTT
once NA TRBJ1-4 TRBV7-9 CASSQGQIEKLFF TGTGCCAGCTCCCAGGGACAAATTGAAAAACTGTTTTTT
NA TRBD2 TRBJ2-1 TRBV25-1 CASSDRTSGKSNEQFF TGTGCCAGCAGTGATCGGACTAGCGGAAAAAGCAATGAGCAGTTCTTC
NA NA TRBJ1-1 TRBV19 CASTQRGRAFF TGTGCCAGTACCCAAAGGGGTAGGGCTTTCTTT
NA NA TRBJ2-6 TRBV14 CACSLGGGANVLTF TGTGCCTGCAGCCTGGGAGGTGGTGCCAACGTCCTGACTTTC
NA TRBD1 TRBJ1-2 TRBV29-1 CSVDEGADGYTF TGCAGCGTTGACGAGGGGGCGGATGGCTACACCTTC
many NA TRBJ2-7 TRBV6-1 CASRSGSFSYEQYF TGTGCCAGCAGGTCCGGGAGCTTCTCCTACGAGCAGTACTTC
many TRBD2 TRBJ2-1 TRBV5-1 CASSNPSGGAYNEQFF TGCGCCAGCAGCAACCCTAGCGGGGGAGCCTACAATGAGCAGTTCTTC
NA NA TRBJ2-7 TRBV20-1 CSAGIHNEQPGSYEQYF TGCAGTGCGGGCATCCATAACGAGCAGCCGGGTTCCTACGAGCAGTACTTC
many TRBD1 TRBJ1-5 TRBV30 CAWSRSGGWAQHF TGTGCCTGGAGTCGGTCAGGGGGCTGGGCCCAGCATTTT
many TRBD1 TRBJ1-5 TRBV5-1 CASSSTGTEGQPQHF TGCGCCAGCAGCTCGACAGGGACCGAGGGACAGCCCCAGCATTTT
many NA TRBJ2-7 TRBV29-1 CSVDAGHRSSCEQYF TGCAGCGTTGACGCGGGACATAGATCCTCCTGCGAGCAGTACTTC
few NA TRBJ2-4 TRBV6-2/TRBV6-3 CASSVNRVRIQYF TGTGCCAGCAGTGTCAACAGGGTCCGCATTCAGTACTTC
NA NA TRBJ1-6 TRBV12-3/TRBV12-4 CASRTLASRGDSPLHF TGTGCCAGCAGAACACTTGCGAGTAGGGGAGATTCACCCCTCCACTTT
NA NA TRBJ1-6 TRBV19 CASNQGRVASPLHF TGTGCCAGTAACCAGGGCAGGGTAGCTTCACCCCTCCACTTT
NA TRBD1 TRBJ2-3 TRBV5-8 CASSPGTAGGESDTQYF TGTGCCAGCAGCCCCGGTACAGCAGGGGGCGAGTCAGATACGCAGTATTTT
many TRBD2 TRBJ2-7 TRBV28 CASTLSGTSSYEQYF TGTGCCAGCACCCTTAGCGGGACCAGCTCCTACGAGCAGTACTTC
NA NA TRBJ2-2 TRBV12-3/TRBV12-4 CASSLAGEPVF TGTGCCAGCAGTTTAGCCGGGGAGCCGGTTTTT
many NA TRBJ2-2 TRBV20-1 CSARGGSDTTGELFF TGCAGTGCTAGAGGGGGCTCCGATACCACCGGGGAGCTGTTTTTT
NA NA TRBJ1-1 TRBV6-2/TRBV6-3 CASRGDSTEAFF TGTGCCAGCAGGGGGGATAGCACTGAAGCTTTCTTT
many TRBD2 TRBJ2-1 TRBV20-1 CSARETGTSGRGGYNEQFF TGCAGTGCTAGAGAAACCGGGACTAGCGGGAGAGGGGGATACAATGAGCAGTTCTTC
many TRBD1 TRBJ2-3 TRBV19 CASSVDRGGTDTQYF TGTGCCAGTAGTGTCGACAGGGGTGGTACAGATACGCAGTATTTT
many TRBD1 TRBJ2-2 TRBV12-3/TRBV12-4 CASGSGTGGVFTGELFF TGTGCCAGCGGTTCGGGGACAGGGGGAGTTTTCACCGGGGAGCTGTTTTTT
once TRBD1 TRBJ1-2 TRBV19 CASSTGTTGVWGYTF TGTGCCAGTAGTACGGGGACTACAGGGGTCTGGGGCTACACCTTC
many TRBD1 TRBJ1-5 TRBV6-5 CASSSRGLSQPQHF TGTGCCAGCAGCTCCAGGGGGCTAAGTCAGCCCCAGCATTTT
many NA TRBJ1-2 TRBV6-1 CASNLGDYGYTF TGTGCCAGCAACCTGGGGGACTATGGCTACACCTTC
many NA TRBJ1-5 TRBV20-1 CSARDGASNQPQHF TGCAGTGCTAGAGATGGGGCCAGCAATCAGCCCCAGCATTTT
NA NA TRBJ1-2 TRBV11-3 CASSLGRGGVPNYGYTF TGTGCCAGCAGCCTGGGTAGGGGAGGGGTTCCTAACTATGGCTACACCTTC
few TRBD1 TRBJ1-1 TRBV3-1 CASSQGRQGLEAFF TGTGCCAGCAGCCAAGGGAGACAGGGCCTTGAAGCTTTCTTT
NA TRBD2 TRBJ2-3 TRBV2 CASKGTSGSMDTQYF TGTGCCAGCAAGGGGACTAGCGGGAGTATGGATACGCAGTATTTT
NA NA TRBJ2-1 TRBV30 CAWSVRLRSSYNEQFF TGTGCCTGGAGTGTACGGTTGAGGAGCTCCTACAATGAGCAGTTCTTC
many NA TRBJ2-1 TRBV6-6 CASSHSGQYNEQFF TGTGCCAGCAGTCACTCCGGACAGTACAATGAGCAGTTCTTC
NA NA TRBJ1-1 TRBV2 CASSQAGVDEAFF TGTGCCAGCAGTCAGGCTGGGGTGGATGAAGCTTTCTTT